The 32 T cell receptor beta chains presented below share a single source sample, sequenced in a study of blood T cell repertoires in COVID-19. Libraries were prepared by immunoSEQ multiplex PCR; TCRdb keeps only in-frame clonotypes and omits some of them. Among 200,000 to 300,000 clones listed, approximately 86% were seen once. Sequencing was performed on PBMCs or T cells enriched from blood (not recorded which). These receptors were collected from a woman in her late teens or twenties who had recovered from COVID-19.

The chain carries TRBV30 and TRBJ1-1, with a possible D match to TRBD1 (5 bases). This CDR3 contains 14 residues. Germline assignment: CDR1 GTSNPN and CDR2 SVGIG (reference sequence). V shed 2 bases and J shed 4 bases, with 14 bases lying between them. CDR3 coding DNA: TGTGCCTGGAGTAAAGGGGTCGCCGGCACTGAAGCTTTCTTT. Its protein product is CAWSKGVAGTEAFF.

The V gene is TRBV6-2 or TRBV6-3, the J gene TRBJ1-5, with D unclear. V was clipped by 5 bases and J by 8 bases, with 13 bases between them. CDR1 and CDR2 from the germline V gene are MNHEY and SVGEGT. The CDR3 has 13 residues. CDR3 protein: CASSLSYQEPQHF. The CDR3 coding sequence is TGTGCCAGCAGTCTCAGTTACCAAGAGCCCCAGCATTTT.

The genes are TRBV18 and TRBJ2-7; the match to TRBD1 covers 9 bases. Per the germline V gene, CDR1 is KGHSH and CDR2 is LQKENI. The CDR3 has 15 amino acids. The J segment lost 4 bases and the V segment lost 6 bases, leaving 10 bases of the junction unmatched. CDR3: CASSLHDRGTYEQYF. The CDR3, as DNA: TGTGCCAGCTCGTTACACGACAGGGGGACTTACGAGCAGTACTTC. Based on the CDR3 plus reference TRBV18 and TRBJ2-7, the full variable domain is NAGVMQNPRHLVRRRGQEARLRCSPMKGHSHVYWYRQLPEEGLKFMVYLQKENIIDESGMPKERFSAEFPKEGPSILRIQQVVRGDSAAYFCASSLHDRGTYEQYFGPGTRLTVT.

This chain links TRBV11-2 with TRBJ1-2, with D maybe TRBD1 (5 bases). CDR1 is SGHAT and CDR2 is FQNNGV in the germline V gene. V gave up 2 bases and J gave up 4 bases, with 11 bases separating them. There are 14 residues in the CDR3. The CDR3 nucleotides read TGTGCCAGCAGCTTATTAGACAGTTTCTATGGCTACACCTTC. Residues: CASSLLDSFYGYTF.

The chain uses TRBV19 and TRBJ1-6, with D uncertain. The CDR3 has 14 amino acids. Germline values: CDR1 LNHDA, CDR2 SQIVND (reference sequence). The V and J ends lost 5 bases and 0 bases respectively, with 5 bases between them. The CDR3 sequence is CASSAGSYNSPLHF. CDR3 DNA sequence: TGTGCCAGTAGTGCAGGCTCCTATAATTCACCCCTCCACTTT.

This sequence joins TRBV20-1 and TRBJ1-1; D unclear. The CDR3 is 11 residues long. CDR1 is DFQATT and CDR2 is SNEGSKA in the germline V gene (reference sequence). The V end was cut by 3 bases, the J end by 10 bases, with 12 bases between. CDR3 in DNA: TGCAGTGCTAGTTCACGGCCGGGAGCTTTCTTT. Encoded protein: CSASSRPGAFF.

V is TRBV7-8 and J is TRBJ1-1; no definite D call. Deletions cut 5 bases from V and 2 bases from J, with 18 bases between. Germline V gene sequence: CDR1 SGHVS, CDR2 FQNEAQ. This CDR3 is built from 16 residues. CDR3 in DNA: TGTGCCAGCAGCACTCCTCCGGGGATCGGAAACACTGAAGCTTTCTTT. Protein: CASSTPPGIGNTEAFF.

The chain is built from TRBV27 and TRBJ1-1; 8 bases are shared with TRBD1. V shed 7 bases, J shed 4 bases, and the junction held 11 bases outside the gene matches. The germline V gene encodes CDR1 MNHEY and CDR2 SMNVEV (reference sequence). The CDR3 is 15 residues long. The CDR3 DNA reads as TGTGCCAGCACCACCATGGCAGGGGGCTTCACTGAAGCTTTCTTT. Translating gives CASTTMAGGFTEAFF.

The chain is built from TRBV3-1 (or the pseudogene TRBV3-2) and TRBJ1-3, with 9 bases aligning to TRBD1. The CDR3 covers 16 residues. V was clipped by 7 bases and J by 0 bases; unmatched bases: 7. Germline CDR1 is LGHDT and CDR2 is YNNKEL (reference sequence). Written as DNA, the CDR3 is TGTGCCAGCACCACGGGGACAGGGTTCTCTGGAAACACCATATATTTT. Its translation: CASTTGTGFSGNTIYF.

The V gene is TRBV28, the J gene TRBJ2-5; the match to TRBD1 covers 7 bases. The CDR3 is 15 residues long. CDR1 MDHEN and CDR2 SYDVKM come from the germline V gene. V lost 5 bases and J lost 5; bases outside the gene matches: 11. CDR3 sequence (DNA): TGTGCCAGCAGTGAAAACAGGGGAGTGTGGGAGACCCAGTACTTC. Residues: CASSENRGVWETQYF.

This clone has just a few counts. The chain carries TRBV5-6 and TRBJ2-1; TRBD2 agrees at 7 bases. The CDR3 has 15 residues. CDR1 and CDR2 from the germline V gene are SGHDT and YYEEEE. V dropped 7 bases and J dropped 4; count of bases not matched to a gene: 11. The CDR3 DNA reads TGTGCCAGCGATAGGGCGGGGGAAGGATACAATGAGCAGTTCTTC. Its protein product is CASDRAGEGYNEQFF.

The chain employs TRBV5-6 and TRBJ2-2; D may be TRBD2 (5 bases). CDR1 and CDR2 from the germline V gene are SGHDT and YYEEEE. V lost 1 base and J 3 bases, leaving 19 bases between the germline ends. The length of the CDR3 is 18 residues. The CDR3 coding sequence is TGTGCCAGCAGCTTGCGGGGTCCCAAGGTTCCGGACACCGGGGAGCTGTTTTTT. This encodes CASSLRGPKVPDTGELFF. The whole variable domain, remainder taken from reference TRBV5-6 and TRBJ2-2, is DAGVTQSPTHLIKTRGQQVTLRCSPKSGHDTVSWYQQALGQGPQFIFQYYEEEERQRGNFPDRFSGHQFPNYSSELNVNALLLGDSALYLCASSLRGPKVPDTGELFFGEGSRLTVL.

V usage is TRBV5-5 and J usage is TRBJ1-4; a possible D gene is TRBD1 (5 bases). The CDR3 has 13 amino acids. V gave up 6 bases and J gave up 6 bases, with 12 bases separating them. Germline V lookup: CDR1 SGHKS, CDR2 YYEKEE (reference sequence). The DNA for the CDR3 is TGTGCCAGCAATCGGGTGGGGCATGAAAAACTGTTTTTT. Translating gives CASNRVGHEKLFF.

There are a few counts of this clone. This chain links TRBV27 with TRBJ1-1; D is perhaps TRBD1 (5 bases). V dropped 3 bases and J dropped 4 bases, with 9 bases sitting between them. Germline CDR1 reads MNHEY; CDR2 reads SMNVEV (reference sequence). This CDR3 region has 13 residues. CDR3 amino acids: CASSLGRGTEAFF. The CDR3 DNA follows: TGTGCCAGCAGTTTGGGGAGGGGCACTGAAGCTTTCTTT.

This chain links TRBV25-1 with TRBJ1-6; the match to TRBD1 covers 8 bases. The CDR3 contains 15 residues. Germline V CDR1 and CDR2: MGHDK, SYGVNS. Unmatched junction bases numbered 6, after V lost 5 bases and J lost 6 bases. The CDR3 sequence: CASSSQGAGNSPLHF. Written as DNA, the CDR3 is TGTGCCAGCAGTTCCCAGGGGGCAGGTAATTCACCCCTCCACTTT.

This clone was counted a few times. The rearrangement uses TRBV27 and TRBJ2-5; 7 bases are a match to TRBD1. The CDR3 runs to 14 residues. Looked up from germline, CDR1 is MNHEY and CDR2 is SMNVEV (reference sequence). Losses at the gene ends were 10 bases for V and 5 bases for J; bases not matched to a gene: 13. CDR3 DNA sequence: TGTGCCACCTCGATCCTACAGGGGTCCGAGACCCAGTACTTC. Translating it yields CATSILQGSETQYF.

This chain connects TRBV7-9 to TRBJ2-1; a weak D match, TRBD2 (5 bases). The germline V and J ends were trimmed by 5 bases and 7 bases, with 15 bases remaining between them. CDR1 is SEHNR, CDR2 FQNEAQ, per germline (reference sequence). CDR3 length: 14 amino acids. CDR3 nucleotides: TGTGCCAGCAGCCCCCTAGATGAGCGGAATGAGCAGTTCTTC. Protein sequence: CASSPLDERNEQFF.

The gene calls are TRBV9 and TRBJ2-2; 12 nucleotides agree with TRBD2. The junction had 7 bases not matched to a gene; V was cut back by 3 bases and J by 7 bases. This CDR3 spans 16 amino acids. Germline assignment: CDR1 SGDLS and CDR2 YYNGEE. As DNA, the CDR3 is TGTGCCAGCAGCGCACTAGCGGGGGGTGAGAACGGGGAGCTGTTTTTT. This encodes CASSALAGGENGELFF.

This clone is a singleton in its sample. The chain employs TRBV12-3 or TRBV12-4 and TRBJ1-2, with D possibly TRBD1 on 6 matching bases. V was cut by 6 bases and J by 4 bases, with 12 bases left in between. The CDR3 is 13 amino acids. The CDR3 region has the DNA TGTGCCAGCAGGAGACAGGAGAGCTATGGCTACACCTTC. It is translated as CASRRQESYGYTF.

J is TRBJ1-5 and V is TRBV6-2 or TRBV6-3, with 10 bases fitting TRBD1. Germline V gives CDR1 MNHEY, CDR2 SVGEGT. This CDR3 has 15 amino acids. Trimming removed 4 bases from V and 2 bases from J; junction bases left unmatched: 2. CDR3 nucleotide sequence: TGTGCCAGCAGTTGGGGGACAGGGGGCAATCAGCCCCAGCATTTT. Its translation: CASSWGTGGNQPQHF.

The CDR3 DNA reads TGTGCCAGCAGCCTGAGGGGCGATTGGGAGGCAGGTGAAAAACTGTTTTTT. Protein product: CASSLRGDWEAGEKLFF. The rearrangement uses TRBV7-8 and TRBJ1-4; TRBD1 is a possible D gene (5 bases). This CDR3 contains 17 residues. Trimming removed 5 bases at V and 7 bases at J, with 23 bases between. CDR1 is SGHVS and CDR2 is FQNEAQ in the germline V gene. The variable domain in full, completed from reference TRBV7-8 and TRBJ1-4, reads GAGVSQSPRYKVAKRGQDVALRCDPISGHVSLFWYQQALGQGPEFLTYFQNEAQLDKSGLPSDRFFAERPEGSVSTLKIQRTQQEDSAVYLCASSLRGDWEAGEKLFFGSGTQLSVL.

The rearrangement uses TRBV6-2 or TRBV6-3 and TRBJ1-1, with TRBD1 identical over 10 bases. CDR3 length: 14 residues. The V gene's germline CDR1 is MNHEY and CDR2 SVGEGT. V gave up 6 bases and J gave up 6 bases; unmatched junction bases: 7. The CDR3 region has the DNA TGTGCCAGCAGCTCAGACAGGGGGCGGGCTGAAGCTTTCTTT. This encodes CASSSDRGRAEAFF.

The CDR3 region is CASSSSGRAYEQYF. Written as DNA, the CDR3 is TGCGCCAGCAGCTCTAGCGGGAGGGCCTACGAGCAGTACTTC. This rearrangement joins TRBV5-1 to TRBJ2-7, with TRBD2 matching over 12 bases. The J segment lost 2 bases and the V segment lost 3 bases, leaving 0 bases of the junction unmatched. The germline gives CDR1 SGHRS, CDR2 YFSETQ. The CDR3 has 14 residues.

CDR3 sequence (DNA): TGTGCCAGCAGCTCCACTAGCGGGAGCTCCTACAATGAGCAGTTCTTC. Amino acids: CASSSTSGSSYNEQFF. The gene calls are TRBV11-1 and TRBJ2-1; 11 positions agree with TRBD2. The CDR3 totals 16 residues. V lost 4 bases, J lost 0 bases, and 2 bases stayed unmatched. Germline V gives CDR1 SGHAT, CDR2 FQDESV (reference sequence).

J is TRBJ2-3 and V is TRBV5-4; possibly TRBD1 for D (7 bases). CDR1 is SGHNT, CDR2 YYREEE, per germline (reference sequence). V gave up 0 bases and J gave up 5 bases, with 10 bases separating them. The CDR3 runs 14 residues. CDR3 amino acids: CASSLGQGLDTQYF. CDR3 DNA: TGTGCCAGCAGCTTGGGACAGGGACTAGATACGCAGTATTTT.

The chain employs TRBV3-1 (or the pseudogene TRBV3-2) and TRBJ1-4; D might be TRBD1 (6 bases). The CDR3 consists of 15 residues. CDR1 is LGHDT, CDR2 YNNKEL, per germline (reference sequence). V was trimmed by 0 bases and J by 7 bases, leaving 12 bases between them. The CDR3 nucleotides are TGTGCCAGCAGCCAAGATGAGGGGGTTGTTGAAAAACTGTTTTTT. Its protein product is CASSQDEGVVEKLFF.

This clone was counted once. The rearrangement uses TRBV7-9 and TRBJ2-5, with 8 bases identical to TRBD2. This CDR3 region has 16 residues. With V trimmed by 4 bases and J by 1 base, 8 bases remained unmatched. Per the germline V gene, CDR1 is SEHNR and CDR2 is FQNEAQ (reference sequence). The CDR3: CASSSGTRGLQETQYF. The CDR3 region has the DNA TGTGCCAGCAGCTCCGGGACTAGGGGTCTCCAAGAGACCCAGTACTTC.

The rearrangement uses TRBV28 and TRBJ2-1; 8 positions match TRBD2. V gave up 2 bases and J gave up 0 bases; unmatched junction bases: 3. The CDR3 totals 16 residues. Germline V gene sequence: CDR1 MDHEN, CDR2 SYDVKM. The CDR3 nucleotides are TGTGCCAGCAGTTTAGGCGGGGGGCCCTCCTACAATGAGCAGTTCTTC. Encoded protein: CASSLGGGPSYNEQFF. The whole variable domain, filled in from reference TRBV28 and TRBJ2-1, reads DVKVTQSSRYLVKRTGEKVFLECVQDMDHENMFWYRQDPGLGLRLIYFSYDVKMKEKGDIPEGYSVSREKKERFSLILESASTNQTSMYLCASSLGGGPSYNEQFFGPGTRLTVL.

The J gene is TRBJ1-4, the V gene TRBV4-1, with unresolved D. The CDR3 spans 19 residues. Germline V lookup: CDR1 MGHRA, CDR2 YSYEKL. V lost 0 bases to trimming and J lost 0 bases, with 17 bases between them. CDR3 sequence (DNA): TGCGCCAGCAGCCAAGATCGTGAAAGCGGGATTGCAACTAATGAAAAACTGTTTTTT. Translated: CASSQDRESGIATNEKLFF.

A few counts support this clone. V gene TRBV6-2 or TRBV6-3 combines with J gene TRBJ2-4, with D uncertain. Per the germline V gene, CDR1 is MNHEY and CDR2 is SVGEGT. V was trimmed by 2 bases and J by 11 bases, leaving 10 bases between them. There are 12 residues in the CDR3. The CDR3 reads CASSYTYQFQYF. CDR3 DNA: TGTGCCAGCAGTTACACTTACCAATTTCAGTACTTC.

This rearrangement joins TRBV30 to TRBJ2-7; TRBD2 might be the D (5 bases). This CDR3 spans 17 amino acids. Per the germline V gene, CDR1 is GTSNPN and CDR2 is SVGIG (reference sequence). Trimming cost V 2 bases and J 2 bases, with 22 bases left between them. This CDR3 reads CAWSMEYNRRLAYEQYF. The CDR3 DNA reads TGTGCCTGGAGTATGGAGTATAATAGGAGGTTAGCCTACGAGCAGTACTTC.

The gene calls are TRBV27 and TRBJ2-7, with 7 bases lining up with TRBD1. CDR1 is MNHEY and CDR2 is SMNVEV in the germline V gene (reference sequence). The CDR3 runs 17 residues. Trimming at V came to 4 bases and at J to 2 bases, leaving 14 bases not matched to a gene. For the CDR3, the DNA is TGTGCCAGCAGTTCACAGACAGGGTGGTACTCGACCTACGAGCAGTACTTC. It specifies CASSSQTGWYSTYEQYF.